What follows are 16 T cell receptor beta chains derived from one specimen sequenced in a study of CD8 T cells in ankylosing spondylitis. What these receptors recognize is not known. Study-level points and caveats: For ankylosing spondylitis blood, a TCR beta motif of several highly homologous variants appeared characteristic.

TCRdb reanalysed the 5' RACE reads using MiXCR and keeps one entry per CDR3 protein. The data contain about 840,000 distinct CDR3 sequences, over 9.5% of them singletons. What was sequenced was blood, either unsorted or a sorted T cell fraction (not recorded which). The origin of the receptors is a male donor with ankylosing spondylitis.

In DNA form, the CDR3 reads TGTGCCAGCAGGGGGGAGTCCTACGAGCAGTACTTC. Its translation: CASRGESYEQYF. This chain joins TRBV7-9 and TRBJ2-7; D may match TRBD1 or TRBD2 (5 bases each). The CDR3 runs 12 residues. Germline V gives CDR1 SEHNR, CDR2 FQNEAQ (reference sequence). V lost 6 bases, J lost 1 base, and 7 bases lay in between.

This chain connects TRBV20-1 to TRBJ1-6, with a possible D match to TRBD1 (5 bases). Trimming took 5 bases from V and 4 from J, leaving 18 bases between them. Germline CDR1 is DFQATT and CDR2 is SNEGSKA (reference sequence). The CDR3 runs 16 residues. CDR3 sequence reads: CSARSGGGDYNSPLHF. In nucleotides, the CDR3 is TGCAGTGCTCGATCTGGGGGAGGGGATTATAATTCACCCCTCCACTTT.

This clonotype was counted many times. The chain joins TRBV12-3 or TRBV12-4 to TRBJ1-5, with 7 positions matching TRBD1. J gave up 7 bases and V 6 bases, and 15 bases lay outside the gene matches. This CDR3 has 16 residues. The CDR3 spells CASSLAQGGIRQPQHF. DNA of the CDR3: TGTGCCAGCAGCTTGGCCCAGGGGGGGATCAGGCAGCCCCAGCATTTT.

The chain couples TRBV4-2 to TRBJ2-1, with 11 nucleotides matching TRBD2. J gave up 7 bases and V 5 bases, and 10 bases lay outside the gene matches. CDR3 length: 16 amino acids. CDR1 is LGHNA, CDR2 YNFKEQ, per germline. CDR3 sequence: CASSYGTSGSLNEQFF. DNA for the CDR3: TGTGCCAGCAGCTACGGCACTAGCGGGAGTTTGAATGAGCAGTTCTTC.

The table lists this clonotype with many counts. The V and J genes are TRBV10-3 and TRBJ1-5; D remains ambiguous. V was cut by 4 bases and J by 6 bases, with 10 bases left in between. Germline V gene data show CDR1 as ENHRY and CDR2 as SYGVKD. The CDR3 is 13 residues long. This CDR3 is CAISGAPGQPQHF. The CDR3 DNA is TGTGCCATCAGTGGGGCGCCGGGTCAGCCCCAGCATTTT.

This clonotype appeared many times. This chain links TRBV5-1 with TRBJ2-3; D is possibly TRBD2 (5 bases). Germline V gene data show CDR1 as SGHRS and CDR2 as YFSETQ. CDR3 size: 16 residues. Trimming took off 4 bases at V and 2 bases at J, with 17 bases between the two ends. The CDR3: CASSDARRGDTDTQYF. CDR3 DNA: TGCGCCAGCAGCGATGCTAGACGGGGTGACACAGATACGCAGTATTTT.

This clonotype came up once. CDR3 region: CASSLGTGEAFF. DNA of the CDR3: TGTGCCAGCAGCTTAGGAACAGGTGAAGCTTTCTTT. The rearrangement uses TRBV11-2 and TRBJ1-1; D is possibly TRBD1 (5 bases). CDR3 size: 12 residues. The germline V and J ends were trimmed by 1 base and 7 bases, with 7 bases remaining between them. The germline CDR1 and CDR2 sequences are SGHAT and FQNNGV.

This clonotype was detected only a few times. The V gene is TRBV7-9, the J gene TRBJ2-7; 7 bases fit TRBD1. Germline assignment: CDR1 SEHNR and CDR2 FQNEAQ (reference sequence). There are 17 residues in the CDR3. V trimming: 1 base; J trimming: 7 bases; junction bases outside the gene matches: 16. CDR3 nucleotide sequence: TGTGCCAGCAGCTTAGATGGGTGGGACAGCGATTTCGGAGAGCAGTACTTC. Residues: CASSLDGWDSDFGEQYF.

The gene calls are TRBV12-3 or TRBV12-4 and TRBJ2-5, with D perhaps assigned TRBD1 or TRBD2 (5 bases each). The V gene lost 6 bases and the J gene lost 1 base, with 12 bases spanning the gap. The CDR3 has 14 residues. The CDR3 here is CASRPRGAQETQYF. CDR3 nucleotides: TGTGCCAGCAGACCCCGAGGGGCCCAAGAGACCCAGTACTTC.

This CDR3 is CASSVGPSGGADTQYF. CDR3 nucleotides: TGTGCCAGCAGCGTAGGGCCTAGCGGGGGGGCAGATACGCAGTATTTT. The V call is TRBV9, the J call TRBJ2-3, with TRBD2 identical over 12 bases. The germline gives CDR1 SGDLS, CDR2 YYNGEE. J lost 4 bases, V lost 0 bases, and 3 bases had no gene match. The CDR3 consists of 16 residues.

In this sample, this clonotype turned up a few times. This sequence joins TRBV11-3 and TRBJ2-5, with D uncertain. CDR1 and CDR2 (germline): SGHNT, YENEEA. Trimming shortened V by 5 bases and J by 4 bases, and 11 bases separated the two germline ends. The CDR3 runs to 13 residues. CDR3 DNA: TGTGCCAGCAGCGAGGACGTCGGAGAGACCCAGTACTTC. Its protein is CASSEDVGETQYF. The full variable domain, rest sourced from reference TRBV11-3 and TRBJ2-5, is EAGVVQSPRYKIIEKKQPVAFWCNPISGHNTLYWYLQNLGQGPELLIRYENEEAVDDSQLPKDRFSAERLKGVDSTLKIQPAELGDSAVYLCASSEDVGETQYFGPGTRLLVL.

This clonotype was observed a few times. The chain employs TRBV7-2 and TRBJ2-3, with D uncertain. CDR1 and CDR2 from the germline V gene are SGHTA and FQGNSA. Deletions cut 1 base from V and 0 bases from J, with 8 bases between. CDR3 size: 15 residues. For the CDR3, the DNA is TGTGCCAGCAGCTTAGGACCCCACAGCACAGATACGCAGTATTTT. Amino acid sequence: CASSLGPHSTDTQYF. The full variable domain, in which reference TRBV7-2 and TRBJ2-3 provide the parts outside the CDR3, is GAGVSQSPSNKVTEKGKDVELRCDPISGHTALYWYRQSLGQGLEFLIYFQGNSAPDKSGLPSDRFSAERTGGSVSTLTIQRTQQEDSAVYLCASSLGPHSTDTQYFGPGTRLTVL.

This clonotype was counted only a few times. The V gene is TRBV20-1, the J gene TRBJ1-1; D gene unclear. Germline V gene data show CDR1 as DFQATT and CDR2 as SNEGSKA (reference sequence). The CDR3 contains 15 residues. V shed 1 base and J shed 0 bases, with 12 bases lying between them. This chain's CDR3 is CSARVADGMNTEAFF. CDR3 DNA sequence: TGCAGTGCTAGAGTGGCGGACGGTATGAACACTGAAGCTTTCTTT.

The chain links TRBV20-1 to TRBJ2-6; the D gene is possibly TRBD1 (5 bases). Per the germline V gene, CDR1 is DFQATT and CDR2 is SNEGSKA (reference sequence). The V gene lost 2 bases and the J gene lost 0 bases, with 14 bases spanning the gap. This CDR3 contains 17 residues. The CDR3 DNA follows: TGCAGTGCTAGACTCTGGGGCAGCAACTCTGGGGCCAACGTCCTGACTTTC. This sequence encodes CSARLWGSNSGANVLTF.

The sample holds a few counts of this clonotype. The genes are TRBV12-3 or TRBV12-4 and TRBJ1-4, with 7 bases identical to TRBD1. Losses at the gene ends were 5 bases for V and 4 bases for J; bases not matched to a gene: 1. The CDR3 sequence is 13 residues long. In DNA, the CDR3 is TGTGCCAGCAGTAACAGGGGTAATGAAAAACTGTTTTTT. Translated, it gives CASSNRGNEKLFF.

This clonotype appeared a few times. J is TRBJ2-3 and V is TRBV6-5; D remains ambiguous. The germline V gene has CDR1 MNHEY and CDR2 SVGAGI. The CDR3 has 14 residues. Trimming took off 2 bases at V and 0 bases at J, with 6 bases between the two ends. This CDR3 reads CASSYGQSTDTQYF. In nucleotides, the CDR3 is TGTGCCAGCAGTTACGGGCAGAGCACAGATACGCAGTATTTT.